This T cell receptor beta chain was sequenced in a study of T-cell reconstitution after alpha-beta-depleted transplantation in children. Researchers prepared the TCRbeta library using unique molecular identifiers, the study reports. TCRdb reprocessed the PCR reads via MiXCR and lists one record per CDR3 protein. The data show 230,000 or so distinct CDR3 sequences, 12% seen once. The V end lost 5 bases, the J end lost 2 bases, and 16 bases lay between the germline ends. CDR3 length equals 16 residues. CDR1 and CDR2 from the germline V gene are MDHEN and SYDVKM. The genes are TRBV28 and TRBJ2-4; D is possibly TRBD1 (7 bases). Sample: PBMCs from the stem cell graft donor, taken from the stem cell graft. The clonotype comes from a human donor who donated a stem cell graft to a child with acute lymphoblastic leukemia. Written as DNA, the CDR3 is TGTGCCAGCAGTCCCGGACAGGCGGGGACCAAAAACATTCAGTACTTC. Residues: CASSPGQAGTKNIQYF.